This TCR beta chain was observed in a study of beta chain features in type 1 diabetes. This clone has only a few counts. What it recognizes is unknown. The sequenced template was cDNA made from the entire isolated RNA. TCRdb's copy holds only in-frame clones and misses some; the assay was immunoSEQ multiplex PCR. The table shows 130,000 or so clones, with 7% to 10% occurring only once. Broader study findings: Insertions were fewer and deletions more numerous at VDJ junctions in type 1 diabetes patients. Patients with Type 1 diabetes showed moderately but significantly shorter TCRB CDR3s in all four CD4+ subsets.

The CDR3 totals 10 residues. Germline V gene sequence: CDR1 SEHNR, CDR2 FQNEAQ (reference sequence). Trimming removed 10 bases at V and 4 bases at J, with 8 bases between. V is TRBV7-9 and J is TRBJ2-7; D unresolved. The receptor comes from a man younger than 45 with type 1 diabetes. Specimen: central memory CD4+ T cells from blood. CDR3: CATSKYEQYF. DNA for the CDR3: TGTGCCACCTCTAAGTACGAGCAGTACTTC.